This entry lists 6 T cell receptor beta chains sequenced from one sample in a study of cytomegalovirus exposure and HLA in healthy donors. Both 60 Vbeta primers and 13 Jbeta primers went into the PCR. Profiling relied on immunoSEQ multiplex PCR, and the TCRdb table lists in-frame clones only, not all of them. In the table there are roughly 100,000 clones, 60% to 70% of which are singletons. Sequenced: PBMCs. All receptors derive from a woman between 50 and 59 years old in good health and CMV-seronegative.

This clone came up a few times. The rearrangement links TRBV6-1 to TRBJ2-7; 14 nucleotides align to TRBD2. The CDR3 is 18 amino acids. V was clipped by 2 bases and J by 0 bases; unmatched bases: 6. Germline V lookup: CDR1 MNHNS, CDR2 SASEGT. Written as DNA, the CDR3 is TGTGCCAGCAGTGAATTGGGACTAGCGGGAGTGGCCTCCTACGAGCAGTACTTC. This codes for CASSELGLAGVASYEQYF.

The gene calls are TRBV6-6 and TRBJ1-4; D might be TRBD1 (5 bases). V was trimmed by 7 bases and J by 0 bases, leaving 9 bases between them. The CDR3 is 14 residues long. Germline values: CDR1 MNHNY, CDR2 SVGAGI (reference sequence). The CDR3 spells CASTGGSTNEKLFF. In DNA, the CDR3 is TGTGCCAGCACCGGGGGATCAACTAATGAAAAACTGTTTTTT.

The chain employs TRBV29-1 and TRBJ2-3; 15 nucleotides line up with TRBD2. CDR1 and CDR2 from the germline V gene are SQVTM and ANQGSEA. The CDR3 contains 16 residues. V was clipped by 7 bases and J by 3 bases; unmatched bases: 8. CDR3 amino acids: CSALGLAGGRTDTQYF. The CDR3 DNA sequence: TGCAGCGCCCTGGGACTAGCGGGAGGTAGAACAGATACGCAGTATTTT.

The chain recombines TRBV5-1 with TRBJ2-7; 11 bases are shared with TRBD1. CDR1 and CDR2 (germline): SGHRS, YFSETQ. The CDR3 has 16 amino acids. The trim removed 4 bases at V and 2 bases at J, leaving 8 bases unmatched. The CDR3 DNA follows: TGCGCCAGCAGCCGGGACAGGGGGTTTGAAGCCTACGAGCAGTACTTC. Translation: CASSRDRGFEAYEQYF.

The V gene is TRBV19, the J gene TRBJ1-3; 7 bases fit TRBD1. The germline gives CDR1 LNHDA, CDR2 SQIVND (reference sequence). The CDR3 has 17 residues. The V segment lost 3 bases and the J segment 4 bases; nucleotides outside the gene matches: 12. Here the CDR3 reads CASSIGRQGSSGNTIYF. CDR3 DNA sequence: TGTGCCAGTAGTATTGGACGACAGGGATCCTCGGGAAACACCATATATTTT.

The chain couples TRBV2 to TRBJ1-6; D uncertain. This CDR3 has 13 amino acids. In germline, CDR1 is SNHLY, CDR2 FYNNEI. V lost 7 bases and J 7 bases, leaving 11 bases between the germline ends. CDR3 DNA sequence: TGTGCCAGCAATTCGGGGAGGAATTCACCCCTCCACTTT. Translating gives CASNSGRNSPLHF.